The 10 T cell receptor beta chains presented below share a single source sample, sequenced in a study of human T cells and chemical hapten exposure. Time point here: pre-sensitization, week 0. The treatment is: therapeutic diphenylcyclopropenone sensitization with weekly scalp DPC. TCRdb itself ran the RACE reads through MiXCR, one entry per CDR3 protein. Counted here are around 180,000 distinct CDR3 sequences, just under 30% occurring once; the ten biggest clones make up 2.5% to 3.5%. Sequencing was performed on whole blood, taken in connection with sensitization to the hapten diphenylcyclopropenone (DPC). Source of these receptors: a woman in her twenties or thirties with alopecia areata. Some clones in this sample may be carry-over from other donors' samples.

V and J are TRBV12-3 or TRBV12-4 and TRBJ1-2; D may be TRBD1 (5 bases). This CDR3 spans 14 amino acids. V was pared by 2 bases and J by 3 bases, with 10 bases between. CDR3 DNA sequence: TGTGCCAGCAGTTTAATAGGGGCGGACTATGGCTACACCTTC. Protein: CASSLIGADYGYTF.

The chain has TRBV28 and TRBJ1-5; the match to TRBD1 covers 7 bases. V was pared by 8 bases and J by 2 bases, with 6 bases of the junction left unmatched. Per the germline V gene, CDR1 is MDHEN and CDR2 is SYDVKM. This CDR3 is 14 amino acids long. CDR3 in DNA: TGTGCCAGCGGGGACAGTGTCGGCAATCAGCCCCAGCATTTT. Its translation is CASGDSVGNQPQHF.

The sample holds a few counts of this clonotype. J is TRBJ1-5 and V is TRBV29-1; 10 bases align to TRBD1. V trimming: 6 bases; J trimming: 6 bases; junction bases outside the gene matches: 5. The CDR3 is 13 amino acids. CDR1 and CDR2 from the germline V gene are SQVTM and ANQGSEA. The CDR3 reads CSVAGQGTQPQHF. The CDR3 bases are TGCAGCGTCGCGGGACAGGGGACTCAGCCCCAGCATTTT.

This sequence joins TRBV7-8 and TRBJ1-2; possibly TRBD1 for D (5 bases). The V gene's germline CDR1 is SGHVS and CDR2 FQNEAQ. V lost 5 bases, J lost 2 bases, and 21 bases lay in between. The CDR3 totals 17 residues. Here the CDR3 DNA reads TGTGCCAGCAGCGTCCATGGGGCCGGCCCCTCAAACTATGGCTACACCTTC. The encoded protein is CASSVHGAGPSNYGYTF.

The rearrangement joins TRBV29-1 to TRBJ1-4, with 7 bases that match TRBD1. The V and J ends lost 4 bases and 5 bases, in that order; junction bases with no gene match: 4. CDR3 length equals 13 residues. The germline CDR1 and CDR2 sequences are SQVTM and ANQGSEA. The CDR3 loop reads CSVADRENEKLFF. Written as DNA, the CDR3 is TGCAGCGTTGCCGACAGGGAGAATGAAAAACTGTTTTTT. The variable domain in full, with the rest retrieved from reference TRBV29-1 and TRBJ1-4, is SAVISQKPSRDICQRGTSLTIQCQVDSQVTMMFWYRQQPGQSLTLIATANQGSEATYESGFVIDKFPISRPNLTFSTLTVSNMSPEDSSIYLCSVADRENEKLFFGSGTQLSVL.

The rearrangement joins TRBV20-1 to TRBJ2-3; maybe TRBD2 (6 bases). Trimming stripped 5 bases from V and 2 bases from J, with 23 bases between. CDR3 size: 17 residues. Germline V CDR1 and CDR2: DFQATT, SNEGSKA (reference sequence). The chain's CDR3 is CSAPPTPGGNYTDTQYF. The CDR3 coding sequence is TGCAGTGCTCCACCCACCCCGGGCGGGAATTACACAGATACGCAGTATTTT.

This clonotype was counted at least ten times. This chain links TRBV2 with TRBJ1-1, with TRBD1 identical over 7 bases. The CDR3 is 13 residues long. The J segment lost 0 bases and the V segment lost 8 bases, leaving 3 bases of the junction unmatched. Germline V gene sequence: CDR1 SNHLY, CDR2 FYNNEI. CDR3 sequence reads: CASAGTVNTEAFF. CDR3 bases: TGTGCCAGCGCCGGGACAGTGAACACTGAAGCTTTCTTT. The entire variable domain, with the rest obtained from reference TRBV2 and TRBJ1-1, is as follows: EPEVTQTPSHQVTQMGQEVILRCVPISNHLYFYWYRQILGQKVEFLVSFYNNEISEKSEIFDDQFSVERPDGSNFTLKIRSTKLEDSAMYFCASAGTVNTEAFFGQGTRLTVV.

This clonotype was seen only a few times. The rearrangement links TRBV6-5 to TRBJ1-1; 7 bases agree with TRBD1. The length of the CDR3 is 12 residues. Per germline, CDR1 MNHEY and CDR2 SVGAGI. J was trimmed by 4 bases and V by 7 bases; bases with no gene match: 3. CDR3 protein: CASIRGGTEAFF. CDR3 sequence (DNA): TGTGCCAGCATCAGGGGGGGCACTGAAGCTTTCTTT.

This clonotype appeared a few times. V and J are TRBV7-2 and TRBJ1-2; D possibly corresponds to TRBD1 (5 bases). This CDR3 region has 14 residues. The germline gives CDR1 SGHTA, CDR2 FQGNSA. Trimming removed 1 base at V and 4 bases at J, with 10 bases between. The CDR3 loop is CASSLGPQGYGYTF. CDR3 in DNA: TGTGCCAGCAGCTTAGGACCCCAGGGCTATGGCTACACCTTC.

The count of this clonotype is one. A much larger clonotype is one base distant, so this may be a read error. The genes are TRBV27 and TRBJ2-3; D call uncertain. Germline CDR1 is MNHEY and CDR2 is SMNVEV (reference sequence). Trimming pared 6 bases from V and 2 bases from J, leaving 3 bases between. The CDR3 runs to 11 residues. CDR3 in amino acids: CASRTTDTQYF. CDR3 nucleotide sequence: TGTGCCAGCAGGACCACAGATACGCAGTATTTT.